There are a few counts of the clone carrying this T cell receptor beta chain. The antigen is unknown. Germline is not matched at one junction end, which may reflect a read error. These data belong to a study of blood T cells in healthy people across ages. Findings and limits, study-wide: While age rose, TCR beta diversity per million T cells dropped in a roughly linear way.

Germline CDR1 and CDR2: SNHLY and FYNNEI. This CDR3 has 15 residues. It was with a sample-barcoded 5' primer and a J-beta primer mix that a second PCR of roughly 7 to 11 cycles was run. From the 5' RACE reads, TCRdb called clonotypes with MiXCR, one entry per CDR3 protein. The data hold more than 900,000 distinct CDR3 sequences, with under 30% observed a single time. These data also featured in a second study, about T cells of mothers and their children.

Sequenced material: blood. This receptor was taken from a girl aged 2 to 9 in good health. The V gene is TRBV2, the J gene TRBJ2-3; D perhaps matches TRBD1 (6 bases). CDR3 sequence (DNA): TGTGCCGGCAGTGTGGCCAGGGGTTATGCAGATACGCAGTATTTT. Protein sequence: CAGSVARGYADTQYF.